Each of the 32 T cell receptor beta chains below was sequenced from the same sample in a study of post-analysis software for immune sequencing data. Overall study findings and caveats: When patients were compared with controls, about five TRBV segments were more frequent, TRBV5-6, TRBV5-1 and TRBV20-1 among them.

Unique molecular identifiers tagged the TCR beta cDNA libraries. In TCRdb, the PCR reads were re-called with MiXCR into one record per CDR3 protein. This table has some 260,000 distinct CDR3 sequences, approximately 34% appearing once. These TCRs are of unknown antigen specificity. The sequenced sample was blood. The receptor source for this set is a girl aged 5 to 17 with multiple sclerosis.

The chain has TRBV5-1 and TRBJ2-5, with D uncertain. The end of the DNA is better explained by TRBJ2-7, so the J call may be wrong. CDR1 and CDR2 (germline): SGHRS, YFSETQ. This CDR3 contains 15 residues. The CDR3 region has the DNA TGCGCCAGCAGCTTGGCCGGGCAGAAGACCTACGAGCAGTACTTC. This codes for CASSLAGQKTYEQYF.

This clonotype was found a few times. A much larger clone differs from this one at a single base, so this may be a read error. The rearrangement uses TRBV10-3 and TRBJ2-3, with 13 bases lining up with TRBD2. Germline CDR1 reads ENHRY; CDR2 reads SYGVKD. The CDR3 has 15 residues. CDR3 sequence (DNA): TGTGCCATCAGGAGGACTAGCGGGAGCACAGGTACGCAGTATTTT. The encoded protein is CAIRRTSGSTGTQYF.

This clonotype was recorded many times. CDR3 in amino acids: CASSADGQGSYGYTF. The CDR3 coding sequence is TGTGCCAGCAGCGCGGACGGACAGGGAAGTTATGGCTACACCTTC. The rearrangement uses TRBV7-9 and TRBJ1-2; TRBD1 matches at 8 bases. Looked up from germline, CDR1 is SEHNR and CDR2 is FQNEAQ (reference sequence). CDR3 length: 15 residues. The junction had 10 bases not matched to a gene; V was cut back by 5 bases and J by 5 bases.

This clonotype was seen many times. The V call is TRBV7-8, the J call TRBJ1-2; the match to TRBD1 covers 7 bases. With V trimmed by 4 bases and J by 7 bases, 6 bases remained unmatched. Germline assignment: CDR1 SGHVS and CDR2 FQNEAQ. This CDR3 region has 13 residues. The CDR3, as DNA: TGTGCCAGCAGCTCCAGACAGGGCGGTGGCTACACCTTC. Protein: CASSSRQGGGYTF.

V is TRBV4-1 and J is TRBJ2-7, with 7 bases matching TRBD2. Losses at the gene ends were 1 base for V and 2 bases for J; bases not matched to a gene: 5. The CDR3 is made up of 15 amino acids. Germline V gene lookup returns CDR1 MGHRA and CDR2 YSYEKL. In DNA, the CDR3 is TGCGCCAGCAGCCAAGCCCAGCGGGGAACCTACGAGCAGTACTTC. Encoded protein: CASSQAQRGTYEQYF.

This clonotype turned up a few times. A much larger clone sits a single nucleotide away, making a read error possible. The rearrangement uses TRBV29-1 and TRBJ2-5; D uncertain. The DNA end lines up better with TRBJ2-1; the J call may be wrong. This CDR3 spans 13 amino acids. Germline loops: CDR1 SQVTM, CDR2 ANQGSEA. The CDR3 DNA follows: TGCAGCGCCTCGACTTGGTACCAAGAGACCCAGTTCTTC. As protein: CSASTWYQETQFF.

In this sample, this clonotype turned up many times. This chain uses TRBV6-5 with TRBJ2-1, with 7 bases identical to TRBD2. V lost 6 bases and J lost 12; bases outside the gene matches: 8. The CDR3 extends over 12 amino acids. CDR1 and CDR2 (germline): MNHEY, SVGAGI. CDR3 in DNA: TGTGCCAGCAGCCTTTCTGGGGAGGGGCAGTTCTTC. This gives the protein CASSLSGEGQFF.

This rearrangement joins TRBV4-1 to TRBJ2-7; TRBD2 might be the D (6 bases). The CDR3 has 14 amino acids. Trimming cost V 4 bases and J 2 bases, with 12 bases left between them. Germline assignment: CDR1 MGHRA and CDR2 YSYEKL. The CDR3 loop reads CASSPRLEAYEQYF. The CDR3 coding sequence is TGCGCCAGCAGCCCCCGACTAGAAGCCTACGAGCAGTACTTC.

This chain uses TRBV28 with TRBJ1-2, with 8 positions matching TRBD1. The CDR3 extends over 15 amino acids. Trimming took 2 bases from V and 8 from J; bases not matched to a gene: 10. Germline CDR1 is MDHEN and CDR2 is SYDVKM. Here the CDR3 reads CASSLPGRGPQGYTF. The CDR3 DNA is TGTGCCAGCAGTTTACCTGGCAGGGGGCCCCAGGGCTACACCTTC.

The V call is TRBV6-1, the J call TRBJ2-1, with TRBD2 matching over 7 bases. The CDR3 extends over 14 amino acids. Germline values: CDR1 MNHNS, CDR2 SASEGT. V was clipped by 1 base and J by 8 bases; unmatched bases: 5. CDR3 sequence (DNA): TGTGCCAGCAGTGAAGGGCGGGAGATGGATGAGCAGTTCTTC. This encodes CASSEGREMDEQFF.

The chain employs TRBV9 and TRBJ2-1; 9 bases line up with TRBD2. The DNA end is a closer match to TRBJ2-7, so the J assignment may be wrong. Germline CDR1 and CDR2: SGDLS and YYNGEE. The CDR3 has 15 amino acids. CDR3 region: CASSTGTSPYNEQYF. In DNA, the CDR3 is TGTGCCAGCAGCACCGGGACTAGCCCATACAATGAGCAGTACTTC.

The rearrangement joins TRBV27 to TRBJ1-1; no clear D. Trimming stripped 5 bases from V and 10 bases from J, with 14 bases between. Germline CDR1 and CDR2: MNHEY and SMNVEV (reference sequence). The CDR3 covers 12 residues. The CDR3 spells CASSNLGRGAFF. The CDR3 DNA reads TGTGCCAGCAGTAACCTGGGGAGAGGAGCTTTCTTT.

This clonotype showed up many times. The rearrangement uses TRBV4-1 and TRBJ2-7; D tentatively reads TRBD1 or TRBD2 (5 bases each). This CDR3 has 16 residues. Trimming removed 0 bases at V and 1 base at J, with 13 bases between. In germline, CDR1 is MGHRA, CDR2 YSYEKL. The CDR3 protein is CASSQDPGALSYEQYF. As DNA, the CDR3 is TGCGCCAGCAGCCAAGATCCCGGGGCCCTATCCTACGAGCAGTACTTC.

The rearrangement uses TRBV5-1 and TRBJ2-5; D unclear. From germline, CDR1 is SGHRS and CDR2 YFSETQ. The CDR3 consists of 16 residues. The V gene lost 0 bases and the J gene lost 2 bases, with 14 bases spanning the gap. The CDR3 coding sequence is TGCGCCAGCAGCTTGGAGCTCAGCGCCTTTCAAGAGACCCAGTACTTC. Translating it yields CASSLELSAFQETQYF.

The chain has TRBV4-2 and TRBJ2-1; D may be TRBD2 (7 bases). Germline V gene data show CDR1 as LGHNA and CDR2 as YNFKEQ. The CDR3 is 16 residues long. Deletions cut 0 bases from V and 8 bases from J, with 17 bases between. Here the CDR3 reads CASSQDWRGGRDEQFF. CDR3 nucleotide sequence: TGTGCCAGCAGCCAAGACTGGAGGGGGGGCCGGGATGAGCAGTTCTTC.

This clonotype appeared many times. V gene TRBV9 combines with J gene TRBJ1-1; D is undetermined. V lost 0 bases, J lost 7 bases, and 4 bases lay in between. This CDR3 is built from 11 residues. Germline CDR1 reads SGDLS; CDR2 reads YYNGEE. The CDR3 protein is CASSVAGEAFF. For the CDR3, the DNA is TGTGCCAGCAGCGTAGCGGGTGAAGCTTTCTTT.

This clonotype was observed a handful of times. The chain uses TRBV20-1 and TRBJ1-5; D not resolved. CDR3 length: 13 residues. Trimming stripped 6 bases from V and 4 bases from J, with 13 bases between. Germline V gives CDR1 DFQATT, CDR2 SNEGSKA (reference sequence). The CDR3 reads CSAVMEGNQPQHF. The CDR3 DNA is TGCAGTGCGGTTATGGAGGGAAATCAGCCCCAGCATTTT.

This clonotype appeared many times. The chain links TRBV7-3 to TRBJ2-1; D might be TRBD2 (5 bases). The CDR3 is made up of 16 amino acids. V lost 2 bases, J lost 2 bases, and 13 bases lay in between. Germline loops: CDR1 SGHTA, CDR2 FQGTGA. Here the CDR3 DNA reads TGTGCCAGCAGCTTAGCTCCTAGCAGTGCCTACAATGAGCAGTTCTTC. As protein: CASSLAPSSAYNEQFF.

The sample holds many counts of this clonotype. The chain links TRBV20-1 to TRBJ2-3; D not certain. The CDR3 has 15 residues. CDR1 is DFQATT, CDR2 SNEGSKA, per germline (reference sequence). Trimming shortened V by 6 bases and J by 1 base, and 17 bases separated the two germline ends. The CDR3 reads CSAMVVVGGTDTQYF. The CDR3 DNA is TGCAGTGCCATGGTCGTGGTAGGCGGCACAGATACGCAGTATTTT.

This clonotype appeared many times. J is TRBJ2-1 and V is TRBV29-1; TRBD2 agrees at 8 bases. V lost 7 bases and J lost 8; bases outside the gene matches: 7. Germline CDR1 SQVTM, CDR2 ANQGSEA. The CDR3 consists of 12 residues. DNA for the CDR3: TGCAGCGCTACGGGACTAGGCGATGAGCAGTTCTTC. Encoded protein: CSATGLGDEQFF.

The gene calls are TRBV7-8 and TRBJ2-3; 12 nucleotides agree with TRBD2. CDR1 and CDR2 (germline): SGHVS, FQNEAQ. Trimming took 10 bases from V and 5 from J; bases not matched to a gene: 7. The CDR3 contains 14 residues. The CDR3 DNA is TGTGCCACGTCCCCACTAGCGGGAGGAGATACGCAGTATTTT. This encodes CATSPLAGGDTQYF.

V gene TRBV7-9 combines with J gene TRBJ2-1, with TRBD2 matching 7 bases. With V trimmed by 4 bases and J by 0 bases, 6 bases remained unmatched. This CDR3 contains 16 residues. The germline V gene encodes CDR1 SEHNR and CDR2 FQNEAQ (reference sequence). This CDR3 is CASSSAASGSYNEQFF. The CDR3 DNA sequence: TGTGCCAGCAGCTCGGCAGCTAGCGGCTCCTACAATGAGCAGTTCTTC.

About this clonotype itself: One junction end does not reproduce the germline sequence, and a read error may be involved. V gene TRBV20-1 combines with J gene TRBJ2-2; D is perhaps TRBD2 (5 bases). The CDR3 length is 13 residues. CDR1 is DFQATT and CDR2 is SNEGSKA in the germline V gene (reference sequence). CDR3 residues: CSARATNTGERFF. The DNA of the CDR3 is TGCAGTGCTAGAGCCACGAACACCGGGGAGCGGTTTTTT.

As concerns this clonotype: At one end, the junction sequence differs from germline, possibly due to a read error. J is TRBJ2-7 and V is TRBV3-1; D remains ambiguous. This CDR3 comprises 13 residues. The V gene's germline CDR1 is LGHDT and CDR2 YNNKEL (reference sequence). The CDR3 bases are TGTGCCAGCAACCAAGGGTTGGAACATGAGCAGTACTTC. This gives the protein CASNQGLEHEQYF.

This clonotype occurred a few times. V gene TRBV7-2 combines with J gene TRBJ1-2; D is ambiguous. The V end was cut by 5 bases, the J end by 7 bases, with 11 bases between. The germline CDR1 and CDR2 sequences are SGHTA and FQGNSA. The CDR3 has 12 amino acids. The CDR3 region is CASSRGWGGYTF. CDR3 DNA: TGTGCCAGCAGCAGAGGTTGGGGTGGCTACACCTTC. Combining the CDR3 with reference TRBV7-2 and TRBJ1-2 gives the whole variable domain GAGVSQSPSNKVTEKGKDVELRCDPISGHTALYWYRQSLGQGLEFLIYFQGNSAPDKSGLPSDRFSAERTGGSVSTLTIQRTQQEDSAVYLCASSRGWGGYTFGSGTRLTVV.

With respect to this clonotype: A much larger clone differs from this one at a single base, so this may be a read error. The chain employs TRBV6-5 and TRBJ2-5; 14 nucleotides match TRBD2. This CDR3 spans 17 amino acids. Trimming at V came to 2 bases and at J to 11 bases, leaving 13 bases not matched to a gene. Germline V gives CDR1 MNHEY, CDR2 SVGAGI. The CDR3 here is CASSYGLAGGLGNEQYF. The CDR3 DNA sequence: TGTGCCAGCAGTTACGGACTAGCGGGAGGTCTGGGGAATGAGCAGTACTTC.

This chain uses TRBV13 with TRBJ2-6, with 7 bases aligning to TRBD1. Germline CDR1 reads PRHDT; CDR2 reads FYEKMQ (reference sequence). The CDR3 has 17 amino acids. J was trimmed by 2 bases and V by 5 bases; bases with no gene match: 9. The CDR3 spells CASSVLQGSTGANVLTF. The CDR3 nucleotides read TGTGCCAGCAGCGTACTACAGGGGAGCACTGGGGCCAACGTCCTGACTTTC.

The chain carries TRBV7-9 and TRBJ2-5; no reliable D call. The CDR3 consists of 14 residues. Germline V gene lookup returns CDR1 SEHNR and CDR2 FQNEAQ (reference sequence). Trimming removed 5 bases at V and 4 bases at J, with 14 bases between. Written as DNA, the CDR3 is TGTGCCAGCAGCCAACCGGGCCTTCTAGAGACCCAGTACTTC. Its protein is CASSQPGLLETQYF.

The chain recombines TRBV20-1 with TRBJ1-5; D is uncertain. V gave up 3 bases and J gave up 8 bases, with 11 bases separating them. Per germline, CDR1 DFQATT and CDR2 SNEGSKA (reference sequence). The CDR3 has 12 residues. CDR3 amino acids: CSARPQMEPQHF. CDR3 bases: TGCAGTGCTAGGCCCCAAATGGAGCCCCAGCATTTT.

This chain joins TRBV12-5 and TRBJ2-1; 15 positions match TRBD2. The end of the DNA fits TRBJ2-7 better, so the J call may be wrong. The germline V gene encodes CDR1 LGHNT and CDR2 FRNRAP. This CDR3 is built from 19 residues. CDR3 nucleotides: TGTGCTAGTGGTACGACTGGGACTAGCGGGGGGCCCGGCTACAATGAGCAGTACTTC. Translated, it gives CASGTTGTSGGPGYNEQYF.

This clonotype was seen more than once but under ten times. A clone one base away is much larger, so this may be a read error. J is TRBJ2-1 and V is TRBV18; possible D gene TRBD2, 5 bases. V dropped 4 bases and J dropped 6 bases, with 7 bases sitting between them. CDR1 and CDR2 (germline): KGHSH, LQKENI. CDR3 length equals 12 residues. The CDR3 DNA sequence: TGTGCCAGCTCACTAGCGAGCAATGAGCAGTTCTTC. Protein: CASSLASNEQFF.

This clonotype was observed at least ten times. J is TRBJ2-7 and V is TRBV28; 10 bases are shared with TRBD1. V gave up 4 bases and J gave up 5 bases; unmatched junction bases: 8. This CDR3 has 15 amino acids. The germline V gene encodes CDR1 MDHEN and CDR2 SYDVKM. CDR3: CASSSRGTGVHEQYF. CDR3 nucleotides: TGTGCCAGCAGTTCCCGGGGGACAGGGGTCCACGAGCAGTACTTC. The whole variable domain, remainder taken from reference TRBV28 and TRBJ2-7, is DVKVTQSSRYLVKRTGEKVFLECVQDMDHENMFWYRQDPGLGLRLIYFSYDVKMKEKGDIPEGYSVSREKKERFSLILESASTNQTSMYLCASSSRGTGVHEQYFGPGTRLTVT.